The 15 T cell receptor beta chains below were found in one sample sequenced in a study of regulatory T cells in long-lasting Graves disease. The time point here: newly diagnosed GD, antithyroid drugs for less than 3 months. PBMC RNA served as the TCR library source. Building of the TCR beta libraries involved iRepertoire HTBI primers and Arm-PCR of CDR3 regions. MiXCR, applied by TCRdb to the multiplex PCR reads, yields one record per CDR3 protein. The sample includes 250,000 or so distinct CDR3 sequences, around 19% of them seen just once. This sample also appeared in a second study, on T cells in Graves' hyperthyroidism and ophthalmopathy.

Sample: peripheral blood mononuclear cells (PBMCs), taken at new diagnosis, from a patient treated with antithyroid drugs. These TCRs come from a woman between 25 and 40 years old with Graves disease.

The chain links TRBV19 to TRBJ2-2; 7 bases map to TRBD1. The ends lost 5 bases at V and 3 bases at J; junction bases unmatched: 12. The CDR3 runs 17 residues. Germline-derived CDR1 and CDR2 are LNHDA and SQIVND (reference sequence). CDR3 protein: CASSEGQRIRDTGELFF. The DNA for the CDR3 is TGTGCCAGTAGTGAGGGACAGAGGATAAGAGACACCGGGGAGCTGTTTTTT.

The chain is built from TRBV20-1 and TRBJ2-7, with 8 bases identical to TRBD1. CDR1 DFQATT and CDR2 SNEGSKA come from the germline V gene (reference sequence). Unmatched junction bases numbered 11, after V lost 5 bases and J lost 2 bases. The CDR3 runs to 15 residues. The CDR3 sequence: CSAPSLQGVPYEQYF. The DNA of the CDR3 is TGCAGTGCTCCGAGCTTACAGGGGGTCCCCTACGAGCAGTACTTC.

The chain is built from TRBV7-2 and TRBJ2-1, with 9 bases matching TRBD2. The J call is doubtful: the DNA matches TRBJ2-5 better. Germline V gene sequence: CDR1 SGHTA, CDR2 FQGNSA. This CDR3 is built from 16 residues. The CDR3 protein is CASSLGGGGAEETQYF. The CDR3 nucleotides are TGTGCCAGCAGCTTAGGCGGCGGGGGGGCAGAAGAGACCCAGTACTTC.

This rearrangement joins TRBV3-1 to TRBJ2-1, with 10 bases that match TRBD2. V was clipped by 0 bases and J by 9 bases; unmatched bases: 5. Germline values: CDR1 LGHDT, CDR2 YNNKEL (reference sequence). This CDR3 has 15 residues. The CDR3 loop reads CASSQDRAGGREQFF. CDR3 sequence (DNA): TGTGCCAGCAGCCAAGATCGAGCGGGAGGGCGTGAGCAGTTCTTC.

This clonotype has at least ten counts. The CDR3 coding sequence is TGTGCCAGCAGCTTTAGGGGTGAAGCTTTCTTT. Translating it yields CASSFRGEAFF. The rearrangement links TRBV5-5 to TRBJ1-1, with TRBD1 as a possible D gene (5 bases). The V gene's germline CDR1 is SGHKS and CDR2 YYEKEE (reference sequence). This CDR3 is 11 amino acids long. V gave up 2 bases and J gave up 7 bases, with 6 bases separating them.

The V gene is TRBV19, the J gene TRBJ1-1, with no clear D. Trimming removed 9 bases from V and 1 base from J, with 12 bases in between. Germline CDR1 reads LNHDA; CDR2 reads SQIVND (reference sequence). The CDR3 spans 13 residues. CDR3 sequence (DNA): TGTGCCAGCCAAGGGAGTCGGAACACTGAAGCTTTCTTT. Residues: CASQGSRNTEAFF.

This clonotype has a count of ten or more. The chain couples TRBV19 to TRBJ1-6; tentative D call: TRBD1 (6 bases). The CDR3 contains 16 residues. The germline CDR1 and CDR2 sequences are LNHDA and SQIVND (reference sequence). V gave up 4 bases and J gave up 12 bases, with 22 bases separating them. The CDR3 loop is CASSTADSGRGGPLHF. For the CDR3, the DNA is TGTGCCAGTAGTACCGCGGACAGCGGCCGAGGGGGACCCCTCCACTTT.

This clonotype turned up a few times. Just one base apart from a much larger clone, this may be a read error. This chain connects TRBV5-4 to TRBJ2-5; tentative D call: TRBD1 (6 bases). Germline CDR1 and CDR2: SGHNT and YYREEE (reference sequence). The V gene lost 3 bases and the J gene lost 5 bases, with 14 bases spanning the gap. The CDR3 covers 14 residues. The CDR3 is CASSSLQGSETQYF. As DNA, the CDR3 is TGTGCCAGCAGCTCCCTACAGGGTTCGGAGACCCAGTACTTC.

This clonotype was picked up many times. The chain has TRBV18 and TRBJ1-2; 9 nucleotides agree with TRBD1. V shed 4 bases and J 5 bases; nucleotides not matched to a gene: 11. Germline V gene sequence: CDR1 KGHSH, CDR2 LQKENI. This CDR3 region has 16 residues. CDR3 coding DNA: TGTGCCAGCTCACTCCGATTCCGGGACAGGGCATATGGCTACACCTTC. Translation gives CASSLRFRDRAYGYTF.

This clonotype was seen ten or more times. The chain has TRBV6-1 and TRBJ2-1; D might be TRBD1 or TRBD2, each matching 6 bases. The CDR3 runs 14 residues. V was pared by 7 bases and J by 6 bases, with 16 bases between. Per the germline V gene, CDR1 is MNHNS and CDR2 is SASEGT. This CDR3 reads CASTRGRSGNEQFF. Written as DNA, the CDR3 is TGTGCCAGCACTAGGGGGAGGAGTGGCAATGAGCAGTTCTTC.

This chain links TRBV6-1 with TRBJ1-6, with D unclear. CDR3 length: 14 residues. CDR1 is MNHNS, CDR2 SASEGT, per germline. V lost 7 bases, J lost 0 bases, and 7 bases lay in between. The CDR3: CASMHSSYNSPLHF. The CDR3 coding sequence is TGTGCCAGCATGCATAGCTCCTATAATTCACCCCTCCACTTT.

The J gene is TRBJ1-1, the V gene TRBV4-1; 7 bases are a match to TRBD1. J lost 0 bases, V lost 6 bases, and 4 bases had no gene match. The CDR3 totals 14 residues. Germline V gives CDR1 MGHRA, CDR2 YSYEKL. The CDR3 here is CASRKTGMNTEAFF. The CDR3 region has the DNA TGCGCCAGCAGAAAGACAGGGATGAACACTGAAGCTTTCTTT.

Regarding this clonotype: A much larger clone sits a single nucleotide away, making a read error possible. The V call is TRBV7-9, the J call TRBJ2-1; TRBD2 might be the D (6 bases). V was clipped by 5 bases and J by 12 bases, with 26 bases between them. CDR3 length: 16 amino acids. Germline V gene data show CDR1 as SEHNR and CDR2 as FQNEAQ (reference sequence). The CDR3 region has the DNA TGTGCCAGCAGCCACCGAGGACTTACTGGAGGGGATGGGCAGTTCTTC. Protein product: CASSHRGLTGGDGQFF.

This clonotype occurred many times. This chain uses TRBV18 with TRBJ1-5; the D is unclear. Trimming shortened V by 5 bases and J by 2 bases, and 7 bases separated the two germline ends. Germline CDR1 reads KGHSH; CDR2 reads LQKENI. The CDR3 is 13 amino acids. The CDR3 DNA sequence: TGTGCCAGCTCAGCAAATGGCAATCAGCCCCAGCATTTT. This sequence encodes CASSANGNQPQHF.

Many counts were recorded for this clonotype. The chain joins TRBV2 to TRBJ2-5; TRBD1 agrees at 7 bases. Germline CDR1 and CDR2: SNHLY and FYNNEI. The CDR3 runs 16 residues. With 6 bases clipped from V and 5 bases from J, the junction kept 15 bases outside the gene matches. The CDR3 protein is CASRIPETGPGETQYF. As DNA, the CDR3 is TGTGCCAGCAGGATTCCCGAGACAGGGCCAGGGGAGACCCAGTACTTC. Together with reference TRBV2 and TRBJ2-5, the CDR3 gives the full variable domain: EPEVTQTPSHQVTQMGQEVILRCVPISNHLYFYWYRQILGQKVEFLVSFYNNEISEKSEIFDDQFSVERPDGSNFTLKIRSTKLEDSAMYFCASRIPETGPGETQYFGPGTRLLVL.